This TCR beta chain derives from a study of tumor-infiltrating lymphocytes in primary liver carcinoma. TCR beta cDNA was made from roughly 500 ng total RNA with a constant-region primer. Three nested multiplex PCR rounds of slightly modified ARM-PCR generated TCR beta libraries. In the first two PCR rounds, TRBV1-TRBV30 forward primers were paired with a C-beta reverse primer, and each round lasted roughly 10 cycles. One entry per CDR3 protein results from TCRdb running MiXCR on the multiplex PCR reads. The sample comprises approximately 330,000 distinct CDR3 sequences, about two thirds of which are singletons, and about 6% rests with the top ten. Whole-study results and caveats: With p = 0.039, the top-250-clone fraction in tumors significantly exceeded that in blood.

CDR1 SGHDT and CDR2 YYEEEE come from the germline V gene. The CDR3 spans 19 residues. The V segment lost 0 bases and the J segment 4 bases; nucleotides outside the gene matches: 11. This clonotype was seen at least ten times. What it binds is unknown. Germline DNA was also extracted, with blood RNA taken from unsorted whole blood. Before any surgery took place, approximately 4 milliliters of peripheral blood were collected. This sequence joins TRBV5-6 and TRBJ2-4; 12 bases align to TRBD1. The sample taken for sequencing was peripheral blood. The receptor comes from a man in his forties with primary liver carcinoma and hepatitis B virus infection. CDR3 nucleotides: TGTGCCAGCAGCTTGGGCCGGGACAGGGGGCGCGTTGCAAAAAACATTCAGTACTTC. It codes for CASSLGRDRGRVAKNIQYF.